The 25 T cell receptor beta chains below all came from one sample that was sequenced in a study of shared clonotypes between healthy human individuals. Produced via immunoSEQ multiplex PCR; TCRdb's table is partial and in-frame only. The table lists under 850,000 clones, over 90% of them singletons. Naive CD8 cells lacked CD45RO, underwent positive selection for CCR7 and left out terminally differentiated effector memory CD45RA+ cells. Sequencing was done on a sample of naive CD8+ T cells sorted from blood. The origin of the receptors is a man under 40 in good health.

This clone was recorded only once. The chain has TRBV9 and TRBJ2-7; TRBD2 matches at 7 bases. The V gene end was trimmed by 5 bases and the J gene end by 6 bases; junction bases not matched to a gene: 5. This CDR3 is built from 12 residues. Germline V gives CDR1 SGDLS, CDR2 YYNGEE. The CDR3 coding sequence is TGTGCCAGCAGTTTAAGCGGGACCGAGCAGTACTTC. Translation: CASSLSGTEQYF.

The gene calls are TRBV28 and TRBJ2-1; no reliable D call. Germline V gene lookup returns CDR1 MDHEN and CDR2 SYDVKM. Between the trimmed V and J ends, which lost 3 bases and 4 bases, there was a span of 10 bases. CDR3 length equals 14 residues. CDR3 DNA sequence: TGTGCCAGCAGTTTGGAAGAGGCGTACAATGAGCAGTTCTTC. The encoded protein is CASSLEEAYNEQFF.

The rearrangement links TRBV30 to TRBJ2-3; D remains unclear. CDR1 and CDR2 from the germline V gene are GTSNPN and SVGIG (reference sequence). The CDR3 is 14 residues long. V was cut by 7 bases and J by 0 bases, with 14 bases left in between. Here the CDR3 DNA reads TGTGCCTTTGAAGCATACACTAGCACAGATACGCAGTATTTT. It encodes CAFEAYTSTDTQYF.

The DNA for the CDR3 is TGTGCCAGCAGCCCTGGGGGACCCTTATCGGGGGAGACCCAGTACTTC. Protein product: CASSPGGPLSGETQYF. The chain joins TRBV27 to TRBJ2-5, with D perhaps being TRBD1 or TRBD2 (5 bases each). V was trimmed by 6 bases and J by 5 bases, leaving 22 bases between them. The CDR3 consists of 16 residues. CDR1 and CDR2 (germline): MNHEY, SMNVEV (reference sequence).

The CDR3 region is CASSQARLRIAQRQETQYF. CDR3 coding DNA: TGTGCCAGCAGCCAAGCGAGGTTAAGGATAGCCCAGCGTCAAGAGACCCAGTACTTC. V and J are TRBV14 and TRBJ2-5, with D unclear. The CDR3 totals 19 residues. V lost 1 base and J lost 2, with 23 bases in between. Per the germline V gene, CDR1 is SGHDN and CDR2 is FVKESK.

CDR3: CASSVVGLVGDTQYF. In DNA form, the CDR3 reads TGTGCCAGCAGCGTAGTAGGACTAGTAGGAGATACGCAGTATTTT. The chain uses TRBV9 and TRBJ2-3; 7 bases agree with TRBD2. The CDR3 runs 15 residues. CDR1 SGDLS and CDR2 YYNGEE come from the germline V gene. V trimming: 0 bases; J trimming: 5 bases; junction bases outside the gene matches: 6.

CDR3 in DNA: TGTGCCAGCAGCGTTTTTCGGGACCCTTCCTACGAGCAGTACTTC. Translating it yields CASSVFRDPSYEQYF. The chain carries TRBV7-2 and TRBJ2-7; D may correspond to TRBD1 or TRBD2 (5 bases each). There are 15 residues in the CDR3. Trimming left V 5 bases short and J 1 base short, with 15 bases between. Germline V gives CDR1 SGHTA, CDR2 FQGNSA.

Comments on this clone: Other nucleotide sequences from this sample produce the same CDR3. The gene calls are TRBV6-5 and TRBJ1-5, with D unclear. The V gene lost 0 bases and the J gene lost 0 bases, with 6 bases spanning the gap. Looked up from germline, CDR1 is MNHEY and CDR2 is SVGAGI. This CDR3 spans 15 amino acids. The CDR3 DNA reads as TGTGCCAGCAGTTACTCGAGGGATAGCAATCAGCCCCAGCATTTT. Its translation is CASSYSRDSNQPQHF.

V and J are TRBV10-3 and TRBJ2-7; the match to TRBD1 covers 8 bases. There are 15 residues in the CDR3. The V gene end was trimmed by 0 bases and the J gene end by 6 bases; junction bases not matched to a gene: 7. Germline V gene sequence: CDR1 ENHRY, CDR2 SYGVKD. This chain's CDR3 is CAISESTGARSEQYF. In DNA, the CDR3 is TGTGCCATCAGTGAGTCGACAGGGGCTAGATCCGAGCAGTACTTC.

The chain couples TRBV11-1 to TRBJ2-2, with TRBD2 identical over 13 bases. CDR3 length: 17 residues. Per germline, CDR1 SGHAT and CDR2 FQDESV (reference sequence). V lost 5 bases to trimming and J lost 3 bases; unmatched junction nucleotides: 6. The DNA of the CDR3 is TGTGCCAGCAGCAAGGGGACTAGCGGGACTGACACCGGGGAGCTGTTTTTT. This encodes CASSKGTSGTDTGELFF.

The CDR3 is CASSLGDRVGTEAFF. In DNA, the CDR3 is TGTGCCAGCAGCTTGGGGGACAGGGTGGGCACTGAAGCTTTCTTT. The chain uses TRBV5-8 and TRBJ1-1, with 9 bases matching TRBD1. V was pared by 0 bases and J by 4 bases, with 4 bases of the junction left unmatched. The length of the CDR3 is 15 residues. Per the germline V gene, CDR1 is SGHTS and CDR2 is YDEGEE.

The chain is built from TRBV7-3 and TRBJ2-3; 7 nucleotides align to TRBD2. Germline CDR1 and CDR2: SGHTA and FQGTGA. After removal of 4 bases from V and 6 bases from J, the junction contained 4 bases not matched to a gene. The CDR3 is 13 residues long. The CDR3 is CASSSRLADTQYF. The CDR3 DNA is TGTGCCAGCAGCTCGAGACTAGCTGATACGCAGTATTTT.

The chain couples TRBV7-9 to TRBJ2-1; D may be TRBD2 (6 bases). Trimming removed 5 bases at V and 8 bases at J, with 19 bases between. The CDR3 length is 15 residues. CDR1 and CDR2 from the germline V gene are SEHNR and FQNEAQ (reference sequence). This CDR3 reads CASSQWGGEVYEQFF. The CDR3 region has the DNA TGTGCCAGCAGCCAATGGGGTGGGGAGGTCTATGAGCAGTTCTTC. The full variable domain, in which reference TRBV7-9 and TRBJ2-1 provide the parts outside the CDR3, is DTGVSQNPRHKITKRGQNVTFRCDPISEHNRLYWYRQTLGQGPEFLTYFQNEAQLEKSRLLSDRFSAERPKGSFSTLEIQRTEQGDSAMYLCASSQWGGEVYEQFFGPGTRLTVL.

The chain has TRBV5-6 and TRBJ2-1; tentative D call: TRBD2 (6 bases). Germline CDR1 SGHDT, CDR2 YYEEEE. V was clipped by 4 bases and J by 8 bases, with 13 bases between them. The CDR3 runs to 13 residues. CDR3: CASSIYGSYEQFF. The CDR3 DNA follows: TGTGCCAGCAGCATTTACGGGAGCTATGAGCAGTTCTTC.

The chain carries TRBV9 and TRBJ1-5; no firm D call. The CDR3 extends over 13 amino acids. Germline V CDR1 and CDR2: SGDLS, YYNGEE. V lost 4 bases and J 6 bases, leaving 11 bases between the germline ends. The CDR3: CASSPIEPQPQHF. In DNA, the CDR3 is TGTGCCAGCAGCCCGATAGAACCTCAGCCCCAGCATTTT.

V and J are TRBV4-3 and TRBJ2-2; D tentatively reads TRBD1 or TRBD2 (5 bases each). CDR3 length: 16 amino acids. The germline V and J ends were trimmed by 3 bases and 1 base, with 12 bases remaining between them. Germline assignment: CDR1 LGHNA and CDR2 YSLEER. CDR3 residues: CASSHPRGVNTGELFF. Here the CDR3 DNA reads TGCGCCAGCAGCCACCCCCGGGGCGTGAACACCGGGGAGCTGTTTTTT.

V is TRBV6-6 and J is TRBJ1-5; D perhaps matches TRBD1 (5 bases). CDR1 is MNHNY, CDR2 SVGAGI, per germline (reference sequence). V lost 2 bases to trimming and J lost 3 bases, with 14 bases between them. The CDR3 covers 16 residues. CDR3 DNA sequence: TGTGCCAGCAGTTACGGGGCCCCCGGGTCCAATCAGCCCCAGCATTTT. Protein: CASSYGAPGSNQPQHF.

V is TRBV27 and J is TRBJ2-7, with D perhaps given as TRBD1 or TRBD2 (5 bases each). Trimming took 10 bases from V and 3 from J, leaving 13 bases between them. CDR1 is MNHEY and CDR2 is SMNVEV in the germline V gene (reference sequence). CDR3 size: 12 residues. CDR3 DNA sequence: TGTGCCACCCGGGACGGAGTCTACGAGCAGTACTTC. Its protein product is CATRDGVYEQYF.

The gene calls are TRBV29-1 and TRBJ2-2; 8 bases fit TRBD1. CDR1 is SQVTM and CDR2 is ANQGSEA in the germline V gene. The V gene end was trimmed by 5 bases and the J gene end by 6 bases; junction bases not matched to a gene: 11. This CDR3 contains 15 residues. CDR3 DNA sequence: TGCAGCGTTTATCTGGGGCAGGGGGCGTCCGGGGAGCTGTTTTTT. This sequence encodes CSVYLGQGASGELFF.

The chain combines TRBV28 with TRBJ1-1, with 7 bases identical to TRBD1. The CDR3 runs to 14 residues. V trimming: 7 bases; J trimming: 6 bases; junction bases outside the gene matches: 11. CDR1 and CDR2 from the germline V gene are MDHEN and SYDVKM. This chain's CDR3 is CASKIQGPLSEAFF. CDR3 nucleotide sequence: TGTGCCAGCAAGATACAGGGGCCTCTTTCTGAAGCTTTCTTT. Supplemented by reference TRBV28 and TRBJ1-1, the full variable domain reads DVKVTQSSRYLVKRTGEKVFLECVQDMDHENMFWYRQDPGLGLRLIYFSYDVKMKEKGDIPEGYSVSREKKERFSLILESASTNQTSMYLCASKIQGPLSEAFFGQGTRLTVV.

This chain links TRBV6-7 with TRBJ2-5, with no clear D. TRBV6-7 is treated as an ORF (open reading frame) with a function not yet certain. This CDR3 is 15 amino acids long. V was pared by 1 base and J by 2 bases, with 11 bases between. This CDR3 reads CASSYWQTLQETQYF. The CDR3 bases are TGTGCCAGCAGTTACTGGCAGACGCTGCAAGAGACCCAGTACTTC.

This clone appeared a single time. The chain carries TRBV7-2 and TRBJ2-1; D unclear. The CDR3 consists of 13 residues. Trimming took 5 bases from V and 6 from J, leaving 11 bases between them. Germline CDR1 is SGHTA and CDR2 is FQGNSA. CDR3 coding DNA: TGTGCCAGCAGCCCCAGTTCGGGCAATGAGCAGTTCTTC. Its protein product is CASSPSSGNEQFF.

As regards this clone: This same CDR3 is encoded by further DNA sequences in the sample. The chain uses TRBV5-1 and TRBJ1-2, with 9 bases aligning to TRBD1. V shed 3 bases and J 2 bases; nucleotides not matched to a gene: 2. Germline CDR1 SGHRS, CDR2 YFSETQ. CDR3 size: 14 residues. CDR3 coding DNA: TGCGCCAGCAGCTCCGGACAGGGGAACTATGGCTACACCTTC. Its protein product is CASSSGQGNYGYTF.

This chain joins TRBV9 and TRBJ2-1, with a tentative D call TRBD2 (6 bases). The V gene lost 0 bases and the J gene lost 6 bases, with 16 bases spanning the gap. Germline CDR1 and CDR2: SGDLS and YYNGEE. The CDR3 totals 16 residues. The CDR3 DNA sequence: TGTGCCAGCAGCGTAGTTGGAGGGCCCCAATCCAATGAGCAGTTCTTC. It is translated as CASSVVGGPQSNEQFF.

The CDR3 loop is CSVEGWGANVLTF. CDR3 coding DNA: TGCAGCGTTGAAGGGTGGGGGGCCAACGTCCTGACTTTC. The chain carries TRBV29-1 and TRBJ2-6; no firm D call. The V end was cut by 1 base, the J end by 4 bases, with 5 bases between. CDR1 is SQVTM and CDR2 is ANQGSEA in the germline V gene. The CDR3 spans 13 residues.